This passage covers 6 T cell receptor beta chains from one sample sequenced in a study of T-cell memory formation after mild COVID-19. TCRdb reprocessed the 5' RACE reads with MiXCR, giving one entry per CDR3 protein. The table has fewer than 700,000 distinct CDR3 sequences, approximately 19% seen once; the top ten hold around 11%. Material: PBMCs or a T cell subset sorted from them (not recorded which). The receptors here all came from an adult woman who had mild COVID-19 (a few samples of this study predate the infection). Cell type and time point are not known.

This clonotype was detected only a few times. The gene calls are TRBV7-3 and TRBJ2-3; a possible D gene is TRBD2 (5 bases). From germline, CDR1 is SGHTA and CDR2 FQGTGA. CDR3 size: 13 residues. The V gene lost 2 bases and the J gene lost 8 bases, with 11 bases spanning the gap. This CDR3 reads CASSLRSLATQYF. The CDR3 coding sequence is TGTGCCAGCAGCTTACGATCCCTAGCTACGCAGTATTTT.

V and J are TRBV24-1 and TRBJ2-5; 11 nucleotides line up with TRBD2. The CDR3 is made up of 15 amino acids. Germline values: CDR1 KGHDR, CDR2 SFDVKD. The V segment lost 5 bases and the J segment 7 bases; nucleotides outside the gene matches: 8. Written as DNA, the CDR3 is TGTGCCACCAGTGCAACTAGCGGGAGACCTGGGACCCAGTACTTC. Translated: CATSATSGRPGTQYF.

This clonotype was observed a few times. This chain joins TRBV6-2 or TRBV6-3 and TRBJ2-7, with 14 bases matching TRBD2. The germline CDR1 and CDR2 sequences are MNHEY and SVGEGT. V lost 6 bases, J lost 7 bases, and 5 bases stayed unmatched. The CDR3 is 14 amino acids. The CDR3: CASRRLAGGLEQYF. Written as DNA, the CDR3 is TGTGCCAGCAGAAGACTAGCGGGGGGGCTGGAGCAGTACTTC.

This clonotype came up many times. V and J are TRBV12-3 or TRBV12-4 and TRBJ2-2; no clear D. Trimming removed 5 bases at V and 3 bases at J, with 13 bases between. The CDR3 covers 15 residues. CDR3 nucleotide sequence: TGTGCCAGCAGTCCCGTGAACAGTTACACCGGGGAGCTGTTTTTT. It codes for CASSPVNSYTGELFF.

The chain uses TRBV27 and TRBJ2-1; 9 nucleotides match TRBD2. V dropped 4 bases and J dropped 8; count of bases not matched to a gene: 6. Germline assignment: CDR1 MNHEY and CDR2 SMNVEV (reference sequence). The CDR3 spans 14 residues. CDR3 nucleotide sequence: TGTGCCAGCAGTTCCAGCGGGGGGTTTGATGAGCAGTTCTTC. This encodes CASSSSGGFDEQFF.

In this sample, this clonotype turned up a few times. This rearrangement joins TRBV30 to TRBJ2-7; D is perhaps TRBD2 (7 bases). The CDR3 consists of 14 residues. Trimming removed 0 bases from V and 5 bases from J, with 14 bases in between. From germline, CDR1 is GTSNPN and CDR2 SVGIG (reference sequence). The CDR3 reads CAWSVRGGANEQYF. The CDR3 DNA reads as TGTGCCTGGAGTGTACGAGGGGGGGCTAACGAGCAGTACTTC.